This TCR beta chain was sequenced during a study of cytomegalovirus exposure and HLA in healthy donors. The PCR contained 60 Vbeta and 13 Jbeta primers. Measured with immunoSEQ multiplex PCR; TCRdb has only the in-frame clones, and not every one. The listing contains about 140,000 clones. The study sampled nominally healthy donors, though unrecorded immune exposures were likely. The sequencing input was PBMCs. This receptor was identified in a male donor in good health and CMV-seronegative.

The CDR3 loop is CASSEGVGSEQYF. The CDR3 bases are TGTGCCAGCAGCGAGGGGGTCGGAAGCGAGCAGTACTTC. The J gene is TRBJ2-7, the V gene TRBV7-8; D is perhaps TRBD1 (6 bases). Between the trimmed V and J ends, which lost 5 bases and 6 bases, there was a span of 14 bases. Germline V lookup: CDR1 SGHVS, CDR2 FQNEAQ. This CDR3 has 13 amino acids.